Included here is one TCR beta chain sequence, with context. Its antigen is not identified. The CDR3 totals 14 residues. V lost 0 bases and J 6 bases, leaving 10 bases between the germline ends. Germline CDR1 and CDR2: SGHRS and YFSETQ. The data originate from a study of siplizumab effects on memory and regulatory T cells. Study conclusions and caveats: Alloreactive sequences tracing back to unstimulated CD4+ memory cells fell significantly with siplizumab.

Sequenced by immunoSEQ multiplex PCR; TCRdb stores in-frame clones only, minus some. The profile shows about 87,000 clones, just under 90% of them singletons. The sequencing sample was made of CD4+ T cells sorted from blood. The rearrangement links TRBV5-1 to TRBJ2-1, with TRBD2 as a possible D gene (5 bases). This clonotype was obtained from a human donor in good health. DNA of the CDR3: TGCGCCAGCAGCTTGGAAGCGAGGGCCAATGAGCAGTTCTTC. Amino acid sequence: CASSLEARANEQFF. Combining the CDR3 with reference TRBV5-1 and TRBJ2-1 gives the whole variable domain KAGVTQTPRYLIKTRGQQVTLSCSPISGHRSVSWYQQTPGQGLQFLFEYFSETQRNKGNFPGRFSGRQFSNSRSEMNVSTLELGDSALYLCASSLEARANEQFFGPGTRLTVL.